The T cell receptor (beta chain) described here comes from a study of blood T cell repertoires in COVID-19. CDR3 size: 19 residues. Germline values: CDR1 SGHTA, CDR2 FQGTGA. V lost 1 base to trimming and J lost 5 bases; unmatched junction nucleotides: 18. This table comes from immunoSEQ multiplex PCR, and its TCRdb copy is limited to in-frame clones, with some not included. The sample consists of fewer than 50,000 clones, around 80% of them appearing once. The receptor was derived from a man aged 80 or over with active or convalescent COVID-19. The V gene is TRBV7-3, the J gene TRBJ1-2, with 8 bases lining up with TRBD1. Sequenced: peripheral blood. In DNA form, the CDR3 reads TGTGCCAGCAGCTTAATTGGCGGGCAGGGGGCGGCGAAGGGGTATGGCTACACCTTC. It translates to CASSLIGGQGAAKGYGYTF. Looking up the rest from reference TRBV7-3 and TRBJ1-2 gives the full variable domain: GAGVSQTPSNKVTEKGKYVELRCDPISGHTALYWYRQSLGQGPEFLIYFQGTGAADDSGLPNDRFFAVRPEGSVSTLKIQRTERGDSAVYLCASSLIGGQGAAKGYGYTFGSGTRLTVV.